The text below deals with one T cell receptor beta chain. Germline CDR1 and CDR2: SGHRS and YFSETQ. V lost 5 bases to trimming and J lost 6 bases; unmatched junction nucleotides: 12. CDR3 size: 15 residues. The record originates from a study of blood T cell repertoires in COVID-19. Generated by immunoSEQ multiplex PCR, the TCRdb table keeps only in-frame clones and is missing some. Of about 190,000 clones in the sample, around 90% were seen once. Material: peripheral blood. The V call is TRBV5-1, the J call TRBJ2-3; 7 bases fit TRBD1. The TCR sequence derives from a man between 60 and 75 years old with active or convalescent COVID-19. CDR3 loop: CASSPARGRVDTQYF. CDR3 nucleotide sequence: TGCGCCAGCAGTCCCGCGAGGGGGCGAGTCGATACGCAGTATTTT. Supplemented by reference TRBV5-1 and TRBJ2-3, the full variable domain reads KAGVTQTPRYLIKTRGQQVTLSCSPISGHRSVSWYQQTPGQGLQFLFEYFSETQRNKGNFPGRFSGRQFSNSRSEMNVSTLELGDSALYLCASSPARGRVDTQYFGPGTRLTVL.